This T cell receptor beta chain originates from a study of graft-versus-host responses after intestinal transplantation. Study background: Grafts that recipients had were multivisceral, liver-intestinal, or isolated intestinal transplants. Every transplant recipient was induced with anti-thymocyte globulin, then maintained on tacrolimus and steroids for two to four years. Broader study findings: The highest levels of circulating GvH clones went along with early declines in HvG clones after transplant. Detected in recipient marrow were GvH clones, some of which were first observed in ileum or blood.

Profiling relied on immunoSEQ multiplex PCR, and the TCRdb table lists in-frame clones only, not all of them. The sample holds about 89,000 clones, 80% to 95% seen once. The CDR3 consists of 15 residues. Germline V gives CDR1 SNHLY, CDR2 FYNNEI. Comment on this clone: Its matching antigen is unknown.

This material consisted of unstimulated CD4+ T cells sorted from spleen or lymph node cells, taken before intestinal transplant. The chain combines TRBV2 with TRBJ2-5; D is perhaps TRBD1 (5 bases). Near its end, the DNA agrees better with TRBJ2-7, so the J call may be wrong. The sequence came from a human donor who received an intestinal transplant. DNA of the CDR3: TGTGCCAGCAGGGACCGACAGAGCATCCTAGGCGAGCAGTACTTC. Translated, it gives CASRDRQSILGEQYF.